The present T cell receptor (beta chain) was sequenced within a study of T cell repertoires in cytomegalovirus infection. Overall study: TCR beta signatures that were public indicated CMV infection and matching HLA type.

General study results and limits: Cumulative public TCR beta family frequency identified carriers of CMV plus the relevant HLA. Predominance within the ex vivo response was attributable to HLA-C-restricted CMV-specific TCR beta clonotypes.

Each CDR3 protein gets one entry after TCRdb re-called the reads with MiXCR. The repertoire consists of some 220,000 distinct CDR3 sequences, with roughly two fifths occurring once and the leading ten covering approximately 59%. With regard to this clonotype: Its antigen remains unidentified.

Trimming cost V 6 bases and J 4 bases; bases outside gene matches: 9. CDR1 is SQVTM and CDR2 is ANQGSEA in the germline V gene. This CDR3 has 14 residues. The sequencing here drew on CD8+ T cells from cultured PBMCs, taken from culture after CMV antigen stimulation. The receptor comes from a human donor in good health (CMV status not recorded). Some clones in this sample may be carry-over from other donors' samples. The V gene is TRBV29-1, the J gene TRBJ2-3; 8 positions agree with TRBD1. CDR3 residues: CSVARTGTADTQYF. The CDR3 DNA sequence: TGCAGCGTCGCCCGGACAGGGACGGCAGATACGCAGTATTTT.